The rows below give T cell receptor beta chains drawn from one sample of a study of neurological immune-mediated disorders. Each CDR3 protein gets one entry after TCRdb re-called the 5' RACE reads with MiXCR. This sample has tens of thousands of distinct CDR3 sequences, with roughly 7.3% found just once. The sequenced sample consisted of PBMCs. All receptors come from a woman between 40 and 55 years old in good health. Each CDR3 is given with its conserved first and last residue. The D gene is left open where the match is weak. Clone size is not always given. Where it is, it says once, few, many or a class for expanded clones.

d_call clone_size j_call v_call cdr3_aa cdr3_nt
- many TRBJ2-1 TRBV5-1 CASSLSGPSSYNEQFF TGCGCCAGCAGCTTGTCCGGGCCAAGCTCCTACAATGAGCAGTTCTTC
- medium-sized TRBJ2-3 TRBV9 CASSVVGDQSTDTQYF TGTGCCAGCAGCGTAGTGGGGGACCAAAGCACAGATACGCAGTATTTT
TRBD2 many TRBJ2-2 TRBV4-2 CASSRLSAGEGTGELFF TGTGCCAGCAGCCGCTTAAGCGCGGGAGAAGGCACCGGGGAGCTGTTTTTT
TRBD1 - TRBJ1-1 TRBV28 CASSLLTGVSAYTEAFF TGTGCCAGCAGTTTATTGACAGGGGTATCGGCCTACACTGAAGCTTTCTTT
- many TRBJ1-1 TRBV7-9 CASSFHEGKTEAFF TGTGCCAGCAGCTTTCATGAGGGTAAGACTGAAGCTTTCTTT
TRBD2 few TRBJ2-5 TRBV9 CASSVGGLAGGLETQYF TGTGCCAGCAGCGTAGGTGGACTAGCGGGGGGGCTAGAGACCCAGTACTTC
- many TRBJ2-7 TRBV20-1 CSARDHEGSFYEQYF TGCAGTGCTAGAGATCACGAGGGAAGTTTCTACGAGCAGTACTTC
- few TRBJ2-1 TRBV2 CASSELTEEQFF TGTGCCAGCAGTGAACTGACAGAGGAGCAGTTCTTC
TRBD1 many TRBJ2-3 TRBV5-1 CASSFGTGPLRTDTQYF TGCGCCAGCAGCTTTGGGACAGGGCCCCTAAGGACAGATACGCAGTATTTT
- many TRBJ2-7 TRBV12-3/TRBV12-4 CASRPGGLGEQYF TGTGCCAGCAGACCAGGCGGGCTCGGGGAGCAGTACTTC
TRBD2 many TRBJ2-1 TRBV5-1 CASSPWTSGDNEQFF TGCGCCAGCAGCCCTTGGACTAGCGGGGACAATGAGCAGTTCTTC
TRBD1 many TRBJ1-1 TRBV10-3 CAISGGQEGVNTEAFF TGTGCCATCAGTGGAGGACAGGAGGGGGTGAACACTGAAGCTTTCTTT
- many TRBJ1-2 TRBV6-5 CASSYSGVFSGYTF TGTGCCAGCAGTTACTCTGGGGTCTTTAGCGGCTACACCTTC
TRBD1 many TRBJ2-7 TRBV28 CASSLLGTGGYEQYF TGTGCCAGCAGTTTACTTGGGACAGGGGGCTACGAGCAGTACTTC
TRBD1 many TRBJ1-2 TRBV5-1 CASSFDGQGNYGYTF TGCGCCAGCAGCTTTGACGGACAGGGGAACTATGGCTACACCTTC
- many TRBJ2-5 TRBV9 CASSVGSGSQETQYF TGTGCCAGCAGCGTAGGTAGCGGTTCACAAGAGACCCAGTACTTC
- many TRBJ1-5 TRBV18 CASSPDTMGDQPQHF TGTGCCAGCTCACCGGACACAATGGGGGATCAGCCCCAGCATTTT
TRBD2 many TRBJ2-1 TRBV5-1 CASSLAGEPYNEQFF TGCGCCAGCTCGCTAGCGGGAGAGCCATACAATGAGCAGTTCTTC